These T cell receptor beta chains were read from a single sample in a study of CD8 T cells in ankylosing spondylitis. TCRdb independently ran MiXCR on the 5' RACE reads; one entry per CDR3 protein. Of more than 500,000 distinct CDR3 sequences in the sample, about 5.2% were seen once. Sequencing used blood, either unsorted or a sorted T cell fraction (not recorded which). The source is a male donor with ankylosing spondylitis. The CDR3 runs from the conserved cysteine through the conserved F or W. Each record gives: J gene, clone size, V gene, D gene, CDR3 protein, CDR3 DNA. The D gene is left open where the match is weak. The listing skips clone size in some rows; elsewhere it reads once, few, many or a size class.

j_gene: TRBJ2-1
abundance: many
v_gene: TRBV7-9
d_gene: NA
CDR3aa: CASTELAPYNEQFF
CDR3nt: TGTGCCAGCACGGAACTAGCCCCTTACAATGAGCAGTTCTTC

j_gene: TRBJ2-6
abundance: many
v_gene: TRBV20-1
d_gene: TRBD1
CDR3aa: CSAEGQGSGANVLTF
CDR3nt: TGCAGTGCTGAGGGACAGGGATCTGGGGCCAACGTCCTGACTTTC

j_gene: TRBJ2-1
abundance: many
v_gene: TRBV20-1
d_gene: TRBD2
CDR3aa: CSARAGLAPYNEQFF
CDR3nt: TGCAGTGCTAGAGCCGGACTAGCCCCGTACAATGAGCAGTTCTTC

j_gene: TRBJ1-6
abundance: NA
v_gene: TRBV20-1
d_gene: TRBD1
CDR3aa: CSTHRGTNSPLHF
CDR3nt: TGCAGTACACACAGGGGAACGAATTCACCCCTCCACTTT

j_gene: TRBJ2-2
abundance: many
v_gene: TRBV5-1
d_gene: NA
CDR3aa: CASSLTETGELFF
CDR3nt: TGCGCCAGCAGCTTGACGGAGACCGGGGAGCTGTTTTTT

j_gene: TRBJ2-2
abundance: many
v_gene: TRBV20-1
d_gene: NA
CDR3aa: CSGTRGGELFF
CDR3nt: TGCAGTGGGACTCGAGGAGGGGAGCTGTTTTTT

j_gene: TRBJ2-7
abundance: few
v_gene: TRBV5-1
d_gene: NA
CDR3aa: CASSLAGEADHLSEQYF
CDR3nt: TGCGCCAGCAGCTTGGCCGGGGAGGCCGACCACCTCTCCGAGCAGTACTTC

j_gene: TRBJ2-3
abundance: many
v_gene: TRBV10-1
d_gene: TRBD2
CDR3aa: CASSDTSGRDTQYF
CDR3nt: TGCGCCAGCAGTGATACTAGCGGGAGAGATACGCAGTATTTT

j_gene: TRBJ2-1
abundance: many
v_gene: TRBV5-1
d_gene: NA
CDR3aa: CASSIRAQGPNEQFF
CDR3nt: TGCGCCAGCAGCATCCGCGCTCAGGGCCCCAATGAGCAGTTCTTC

j_gene: TRBJ2-5
abundance: many
v_gene: TRBV9
d_gene: NA
CDR3aa: CASSPIQETQYF
CDR3nt: TGTGCCAGCAGCCCTATTCAAGAGACCCAGTACTTC